This TCR beta chain was captured by sequencing in a study of CD8 T cells in Susac syndrome. Sequencing of TCR beta was performed on blood CD8+ T cells and on blood CD4+ T cells. Controls were healthy donors (matched for age and sex). V was clipped by 4 bases and J by 0 bases, with 10 bases between them. The CDR3 covers 13 residues. CDR1 SQVTM and CDR2 ANQGSEA come from the germline V gene. It was with random hexamers that roughly 0.45 to 1 ug RNA was reverse transcribed. Across 54 Vbeta and 13 Jbeta, TCR beta CDR3 was amplified with immunoSEQ multiplex PCR. TCRdb ran MiXCR on the immunoSEQ multiplex PCR reads and lists one entry per CDR3 protein. Of tens of thousands of distinct CDR3 sequences in the sample, roughly 93% were seen once.

The chain recombines TRBV29-1 with TRBJ2-7; D not certain. Specimen: CD8+ T cells from PBMCs. The clonotype comes from a human donor in good health. The CDR3 is CSVVGLDSYEQYF. The CDR3 DNA is TGCAGCGTTGTCGGGCTGGACTCCTACGAGCAGTACTTC.